This entry is about one T cell receptor (beta chain). Its antigen is currently unknown. This sample was taken from a study of a mutant IDH1 vaccine in newly diagnosed glioma. Time point: week 23, last vaccination. Topical imiquimod was applied with each vaccine dose, which held 300 ug of mutant IDH1 20-mer peptide. The repertoire was sequenced with immunoSEQ multiplex PCR; TCRdb's copy has only in-frame clones and lacks some. The sample yields around 39,000 clones, about four fifths seen once. Sequencing was performed on PBMCs, taken from a glioma patient whose treatment included an IDH1 peptide vaccine. This receptor was taken from a woman between 18 and 29 years old with glioma. Some clones in this sample may be carry-over from other donors' samples.

CDR3 region: CASSRGGLTTDTQYF. As DNA, the CDR3 is TGTGCCAGCAGCCGCGGGGGGTTAACCACAGATACGCAGTATTTT. The chain carries TRBV13 and TRBJ2-3; 8 nucleotides match TRBD2. CDR1 is PRHDT and CDR2 is FYEKMQ in the germline V gene (reference sequence). V was pared by 5 bases and J by 2 bases, with 6 bases of the junction left unmatched. CDR3 length: 15 residues. Drawing the rest from reference TRBV13 and TRBJ2-3, the complete variable domain is AAGVIQSPRHLIKEKRETATLKCYPIPRHDTVYWYQQGPGQDPQFLISFYEKMQSDKGSIPDRFSAQQFSDYHSELNMSSLELGDSALYFCASSRGGLTTDTQYFGPGTRLTVL.